Shown below are 12 T cell receptor beta chains from a single sample sequenced in a study of cytomegalovirus exposure and HLA in healthy donors. The PCR used 60 Vbeta and 13 Jbeta primers. Profiling relied on immunoSEQ multiplex PCR, and the TCRdb table lists in-frame clones only, not all of them. The sample consists of 95,000 to 150,000 clones, 75% to 80% of them appearing once. The sample consisted of PBMCs. The origin of the receptors is a man aged 35 to 55 in good health and CMV-seronegative.

The chain couples TRBV9 to TRBJ1-2, with D unresolved. This CDR3 contains 15 residues. Germline assignment: CDR1 SGDLS and CDR2 YYNGEE. Trimming took off 3 bases at V and 7 bases at J, with 19 bases between the two ends. CDR3 DNA: TGTGCCAGCAGCGCGGCAGCCCAACCGGAGTCTGGCTACACCTTC. Its translation is CASSAAAQPESGYTF.

V and J are TRBV9 and TRBJ1-3; D possibly corresponds to TRBD1 (6 bases). CDR1 SGDLS and CDR2 YYNGEE come from the germline V gene. V gave up 3 bases and J gave up 2 bases, with 12 bases separating them. The CDR3 runs 15 residues. DNA of the CDR3: TGTGCCAGCAGCGCCCGGGACATTCCTGGAAACACCATATATTTT. Amino acids: CASSARDIPGNTIYF.

This clone was picked up one time. V and J are TRBV9 and TRBJ2-1; TRBD1 might be the D (5 bases). Trimming took 0 bases from V and 12 from J, leaving 16 bases between them. CDR1 and CDR2 from the germline V gene are SGDLS and YYNGEE. The CDR3 is made up of 14 amino acids. Here the CDR3 DNA reads TGTGCCAGCAGCGTAGAGGGGTGGGTAGGGGCGCAGTTCTTC. Its protein product is CASSVEGWVGAQFF.

The J gene is TRBJ1-1, the V gene TRBV4-1; weak D call: TRBD1 (6 bases). Trimming took off 5 bases at V and 0 bases at J, with 16 bases between the two ends. Germline V lookup: CDR1 MGHRA, CDR2 YSYEKL. The CDR3 runs 16 residues. This CDR3 reads CASSGGASIMNTEAFF. CDR3 in DNA: TGCGCCAGCAGCGGGGGGGCGAGCATCATGAACACTGAAGCTTTCTTT.

This clone was observed a single time. The V and J genes are TRBV9 and TRBJ2-7; 9 nucleotides align to TRBD1. Germline V gene lookup returns CDR1 SGDLS and CDR2 YYNGEE. After removal of 3 bases from V and 4 bases from J, the junction contained 14 bases not matched to a gene. The CDR3 has 17 residues. The CDR3: CASSASGTGKGGYEQYF. As DNA, the CDR3 is TGTGCCAGCAGCGCCTCGGGGACAGGGAAGGGAGGATACGAGCAGTACTTC.

This sequence joins TRBV5-1 and TRBJ2-2, with 8 bases aligning to TRBD1. The CDR3 runs 16 residues. Germline V gene sequence: CDR1 SGHRS, CDR2 YFSETQ. With 4 bases clipped from V and 2 bases from J, the junction kept 7 bases outside the gene matches. The CDR3 is CASSRSGGANTGELFF. The CDR3 nucleotides are TGCGCCAGCAGCCGGTCAGGGGGCGCAAACACCGGGGAGCTGTTTTTT.

The rearrangement uses TRBV20-1 and TRBJ2-3; D gene uncertain. The length of the CDR3 is 11 residues. Germline V lookup: CDR1 DFQATT, CDR2 SNEGSKA (reference sequence). Trimming took off 1 base at V and 7 bases at J, with 6 bases between the two ends. CDR3 DNA: TGCAGTGCTAGAGGGAGCCATACGCAGTATTTT. Protein: CSARGSHTQYF.

V usage is TRBV4-3 and J usage is TRBJ1-1; TRBD1 agrees at 11 bases. V lost 3 bases to trimming and J lost 4 bases; unmatched junction nucleotides: 7. Germline loops: CDR1 LGHNA, CDR2 YSLEER. The CDR3 totals 16 residues. The CDR3 bases are TGCGCCAGCAGCCAGGACGGACAGGGGGCGGGCACTGAAGCTTTCTTT. This sequence encodes CASSQDGQGAGTEAFF.

The genes are TRBV6-1 and TRBJ1-2; 7 nucleotides match TRBD1. CDR1 is MNHNS and CDR2 is SASEGT in the germline V gene. Trimming at V came to 5 bases and at J to 8 bases, leaving 11 bases not matched to a gene. The CDR3 spans 14 residues. The CDR3 DNA sequence: TGTGCCAGCAGTACAGAGGGACAGCCTCTGGGCTACACCTTC. As protein: CASSTEGQPLGYTF.

The chain carries TRBV4-2 and TRBJ1-2; 7 nucleotides align to TRBD1. V dropped 2 bases and J dropped 5; count of bases not matched to a gene: 8. In germline, CDR1 is LGHNA, CDR2 YNFKEQ. The CDR3 spans 15 residues. CDR3 region: CASSQTRDSGYGYTF. The CDR3 DNA reads as TGTGCCAGCAGCCAAACACGGGACAGTGGATATGGCTACACCTTC.

V is TRBV19 and J is TRBJ2-5, with D maybe TRBD1 (5 bases). CDR1 and CDR2 (germline): LNHDA, SQIVND (reference sequence). CDR3 length: 14 amino acids. Trimming stripped 6 bases from V and 5 bases from J, with 16 bases between. The DNA of the CDR3 is TGTGCCAGTAGACAGGAGACAGCGATCGAGACCCAGTACTTC. Amino acids: CASRQETAIETQYF.

The rearrangement links TRBV7-2 to TRBJ1-6, with TRBD1 identical over 9 bases. The CDR3 length is 15 residues. Germline V gene sequence: CDR1 SGHTA, CDR2 FQGNSA. V gave up 1 base and J gave up 11 bases; unmatched junction bases: 6. The CDR3 DNA sequence: TGTGCCAGCAGCTTAGGGCGACAGGGGGGGACACCCCTCCACTTT. It specifies CASSLGRQGGTPLHF.